This T cell receptor beta chain was obtained from a study of blood T cell repertoires in COVID-19. Clones were sequenced by immunoSEQ multiplex PCR, and TCRdb holds only the in-frame ones, with some missing. The sample records under 350,000 clones, approximately 86% being singletons. CDR1 is SGHTA, CDR2 FQGNSA, per germline. The trim removed 3 bases at V and 2 bases at J, leaving 7 bases unmatched. The CDR3 has 15 residues. The TCR sequence derives from a middle-aged woman with acute COVID-19. Source material: PBMCs or T cells enriched from blood (not recorded which). The chain carries TRBV7-2 and TRBJ2-7; 7 bases fit TRBD1. The CDR3 nucleotides read TGTGCCAGCAGCTTCAAAAGGGGGCCGACCTACGAGCAGTACTTC. As protein: CASSFKRGPTYEQYF. The variable domain in full, completed from reference TRBV7-2 and TRBJ2-7, reads GAGVSQSPSNKVTEKGKDVELRCDPISGHTALYWYRQSLGQGLEFLIYFQGNSAPDKSGLPSDRFSAERTGGSVSTLTIQRTQQEDSAVYLCASSFKRGPTYEQYFGPGTRLTVT.